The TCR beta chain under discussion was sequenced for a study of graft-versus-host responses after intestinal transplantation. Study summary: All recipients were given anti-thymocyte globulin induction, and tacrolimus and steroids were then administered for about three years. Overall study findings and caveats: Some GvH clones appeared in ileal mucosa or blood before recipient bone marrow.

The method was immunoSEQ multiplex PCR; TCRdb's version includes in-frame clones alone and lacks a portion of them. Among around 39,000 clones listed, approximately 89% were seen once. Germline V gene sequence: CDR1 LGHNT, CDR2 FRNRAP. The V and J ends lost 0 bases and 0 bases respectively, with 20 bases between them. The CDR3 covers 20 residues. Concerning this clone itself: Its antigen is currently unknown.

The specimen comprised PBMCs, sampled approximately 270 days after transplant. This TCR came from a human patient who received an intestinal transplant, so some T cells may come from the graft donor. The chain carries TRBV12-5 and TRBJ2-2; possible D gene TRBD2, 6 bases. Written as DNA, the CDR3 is TGTGCTAGTGGTTTGGTAGGTGGAACTAGCACTTCTCCGAACACCGGGGAGCTGTTTTTT. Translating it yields CASGLVGGTSTSPNTGELFF.